Following are 20 T cell receptor beta chains from one sample sequenced in a study of blood T cell repertoires in COVID-19. Clones were sequenced by immunoSEQ multiplex PCR, and TCRdb holds only the in-frame ones, with some missing. The profile shows hundreds of thousands of clones, about 88% of them singletons. Sequencing was performed on PBMCs or T cells enriched from blood (not recorded which). The receptors derive from a man in his thirties or forties with acute COVID-19.

The rearrangement links TRBV9 to TRBJ2-3; maybe TRBD2 (6 bases). V shed 0 bases and J shed 1 base, with 9 bases lying between them. This CDR3 is 15 amino acids long. The germline V gene encodes CDR1 SGDLS and CDR2 YYNGEE. The CDR3 nucleotides are TGTGCCAGCAGCGTAGCGGCGGGGCGCACAGATACGCAGTATTTT. It translates to CASSVAAGRTDTQYF. Supplemented by reference TRBV9 and TRBJ2-3, the full variable domain reads DSGVTQTPKHLITATGQRVTLRCSPRSGDLSVYWYQQSLDQGLQFLIQYYNGEERAKGNILERFSAQQFPDLHSELNLSSLELGDSALYFCASSVAAGRTDTQYFGPGTRLTVL.

The chain combines TRBV19 with TRBJ2-1; 16 positions match TRBD2. This CDR3 region has 13 residues. The ends lost 11 bases at V and 7 bases at J; junction bases unmatched: 2. Germline CDR1 reads LNHDA; CDR2 reads SQIVND (reference sequence). CDR3 in DNA: TGTGCCTCGGGACTAGCGGGGGGGAATGAGCAGTTCTTC. This encodes CASGLAGGNEQFF.

This chain connects TRBV6-5 to TRBJ1-1, with 7 bases that match TRBD1. CDR3 length: 13 residues. V gave up 5 bases and J gave up 9 bases; unmatched junction bases: 9. In germline, CDR1 is MNHEY, CDR2 SVGAGI. CDR3 sequence reads: CASSPRDRAKAFF. CDR3 in DNA: TGTGCCAGCAGTCCTCGAGACAGGGCCAAAGCTTTCTTT.

The chain recombines TRBV2 with TRBJ2-3; tentatively, D is TRBD2 (7 bases). The CDR3 has 16 residues. Trimming removed 7 bases from V and 2 bases from J, with 19 bases in between. CDR1 and CDR2 from the germline V gene are SNHLY and FYNNEI. CDR3 sequence (DNA): TGTGCCAGCACCAGTGGGGGAGGGGGGGTCACAGATACGCAGTATTTT. The encoded protein is CASTSGGGGVTDTQYF.

The rearrangement uses TRBV7-8 and TRBJ2-1; possibly TRBD2 for D (5 bases). The germline V gene has CDR1 SGHVS and CDR2 FQNEAQ. The CDR3 contains 15 residues. V was clipped by 6 bases and J by 0 bases, with 12 bases between them. The CDR3 spells CASRLTSISYNEQFF. In DNA form, the CDR3 reads TGTGCCAGCAGGCTAACTAGTATCTCCTACAATGAGCAGTTCTTC.

This clone has only one observation. The chain has TRBV6-5 and TRBJ1-4; 7 positions agree with TRBD1. CDR3 length equals 15 residues. V lost 2 bases and J lost 5; bases outside the gene matches: 5. Germline values: CDR1 MNHEY, CDR2 SVGAGI. This CDR3 reads CASSYTGQINEKLFF. The CDR3 region has the DNA TGTGCCAGCAGTTACACGGGACAGATAAATGAAAAACTGTTTTTT.

V is TRBV6-5 and J is TRBJ2-2; 8 nucleotides align to TRBD2. The CDR3 consists of 14 residues. V gave up 4 bases and J gave up 5 bases; unmatched junction bases: 3. Germline CDR1 reads MNHEY; CDR2 reads SVGAGI. CDR3: CASSWASGTGELFF. For the CDR3, the DNA is TGTGCCAGCAGTTGGGCTAGCGGGACCGGGGAGCTGTTTTTT.

The rearrangement links TRBV9 to TRBJ1-1; no firm D call. CDR1 is SGDLS and CDR2 is YYNGEE in the germline V gene. V was pared by 4 bases and J by 6 bases, with 16 bases between. The CDR3 spans 14 residues. In DNA, the CDR3 is TGTGCCAGCAGCCTTTCTCCAGTTTCAGCTGAAGCTTTCTTT. This codes for CASSLSPVSAEAFF.

This sequence joins TRBV7-3 and TRBJ2-3, with D tentatively TRBD1 (6 bases). The V end was cut by 2 bases, the J end by 3 bases, with 9 bases between. There are 14 residues in the CDR3. CDR1 is SGHTA, CDR2 FQGTGA, per germline. The CDR3 DNA is TGTGCCAGCAGCTTATTAACAGGGACAGATACGCAGTATTTT. It encodes CASSLLTGTDTQYF. Looking up the rest from reference TRBV7-3 and TRBJ2-3 gives the full variable domain: GAGVSQTPSNKVTEKGKYVELRCDPISGHTALYWYRQSLGQGPEFLIYFQGTGAADDSGLPNDRFFAVRPEGSVSTLKIQRTERGDSAVYLCASSLLTGTDTQYFGPGTRLTVL.

The chain recombines TRBV9 with TRBJ2-2; D uncertain. In germline, CDR1 is SGDLS, CDR2 YYNGEE. This CDR3 region has 15 residues. Trimming cost V 1 base and J 2 bases, with 9 bases left between them. The DNA of the CDR3 is TGTGCCAGCAGCGTAATACAGAGCAACACCGGGGAGCTGTTTTTT. Its protein product is CASSVIQSNTGELFF.

Worth noting for this clone: In the same sample, other DNA sequences code for this CDR3. This chain uses TRBV27 with TRBJ1-5; unclear D gene. The CDR3 loop spans 14 amino acids. V lost 3 bases and J lost 2, with 8 bases in between. Germline V gene data show CDR1 as MNHEY and CDR2 as SMNVEV (reference sequence). The CDR3 reads CASSFGQGNQPQHF. In DNA, the CDR3 is TGTGCCAGCAGTTTCGGTCAGGGCAATCAGCCCCAGCATTTT.

At least ten counts were recorded for this clone. This chain uses TRBV2 with TRBJ2-2; 10 bases are shared with TRBD2. CDR1 is SNHLY, CDR2 FYNNEI, per germline. This CDR3 region has 14 residues. With 6 bases clipped from V and 4 bases from J, the junction kept 2 bases outside the gene matches. The CDR3 DNA is TGTGCCAGCAGAAGCGGGGGGGTCACCGGGGAGCTGTTTTTT. Translation: CASRSGGVTGELFF.

The chain has TRBV2 and TRBJ1-6; D is unresolved. The CDR3 contains 12 residues. Germline CDR1 is SNHLY and CDR2 is FYNNEI. The V gene lost 6 bases and the J gene lost 11 bases, with 11 bases spanning the gap. CDR3 residues: CASSLLRAPLHF. The CDR3 DNA reads TGTGCCAGCAGCCTACTTCGGGCACCCCTCCACTTT.

The sample holds many counts of this clone. This chain connects TRBV5-6 to TRBJ2-5; TRBD1 matches 8 bases. This CDR3 contains 15 residues. The germline V gene has CDR1 SGHDT and CDR2 YYEEEE. J gave up 1 base and V 4 bases, and 6 bases lay outside the gene matches. CDR3 nucleotides: TGTGCCAGCAGCCCGGCAGGGGGCATCCAAGAGACCCAGTACTTC. It yields the protein CASSPAGGIQETQYF.

This clone showed up just once. V is TRBV4-1 and J is TRBJ1-6; the D gene is possibly TRBD1 (5 bases). The V gene lost 4 bases and the J gene lost 3 bases, with 16 bases spanning the gap. Germline V gene sequence: CDR1 MGHRA, CDR2 YSYEKL. The CDR3 has 17 residues. CDR3 sequence reads: CASSLGGRVLYNSPLHF. In nucleotides, the CDR3 is TGCGCCAGCAGCCTGGGGGGGAGGGTGCTCTATAATTCACCCCTCCACTTT.

The rearrangement links TRBV6-1 to TRBJ2-7, with TRBD1 matching over 10 bases. The CDR3 runs 16 residues. Germline V gives CDR1 MNHNS, CDR2 SASEGT. With 4 bases clipped from V and 3 bases from J, the junction kept 9 bases outside the gene matches. The DNA of the CDR3 is TGTGCCAGCAGTGGACCGACGGGGACAGGGGTCTACGAGCAGTACGTC. Its protein product is CASSGPTGTGVYEQYV.

This chain links TRBV7-9 with TRBJ1-1; D ambiguous. Germline assignment: CDR1 SEHNR and CDR2 FQNEAQ (reference sequence). This CDR3 spans 15 amino acids. Trimming left V 1 base short and J 6 bases short, with 15 bases between. The CDR3 region is CASSLVNRVMAEAFF. The CDR3 DNA reads as TGTGCCAGCAGCTTAGTCAACCGGGTTATGGCTGAAGCTTTCTTT.

The chain carries TRBV25-1 and TRBJ2-5; 8 bases map to TRBD1. V shed 3 bases and J 2 bases; nucleotides not matched to a gene: 8. This CDR3 has 16 amino acids. Germline values: CDR1 MGHDK, CDR2 SYGVNS. CDR3 sequence (DNA): TGTGCCAGCAGTGATCAGGGGGCCGGAGGGCAAGAGACCCAGTACTTC. Protein sequence: CASSDQGAGGQETQYF.

V usage is TRBV5-6 and J usage is TRBJ1-4, with a tentative D call TRBD1 (6 bases). Trimming removed 4 bases at V and 5 bases at J, with 9 bases between. The germline V gene encodes CDR1 SGHDT and CDR2 YYEEEE. The CDR3 is 13 amino acids. Written as DNA, the CDR3 is TGTGCCAGCAGCACAACAGGGAATGAAAAACTGTTTTTT. The encoded protein is CASSTTGNEKLFF.

The chain couples TRBV27 to TRBJ2-3; 9 bases line up with TRBD2. Germline CDR1 MNHEY, CDR2 SMNVEV (reference sequence). CDR3 size: 17 residues. J lost 3 bases, V lost 0 bases, and 7 bases had no gene match. The CDR3 region is CASSLSYLAGPTDTQYF. CDR3 DNA sequence: TGTGCCAGCAGTTTATCGTACCTAGCGGGACCTACAGATACGCAGTATTTT.